This T cell receptor (beta chain) was sequenced for a study of tumor-infiltrating lymphocytes in primary liver carcinoma. Germline V gene sequence: CDR1 MNHEY, CDR2 SVGAGI. This CDR3 spans 14 amino acids. About this clonotype itself: A junction end diverges from the germline sequence, so it may reflect a read error.

Starting material for RNA and DNA co-extraction consisted of roughly 19-30 mg of unsorted bulk tissue. Synthesis of TCR beta cDNA was carried out from 500 ng total RNA with a constant-region primer. Three-round nested multiplex PCR performed with slightly modified ARM-PCR produced the TCR beta libraries. Forward primers for TRBV1-TRBV30 and a C-beta reverse primer served the first two PCR rounds, at about 10 cycles each. TCRdb redid the calling of the multiplex PCR reads with MiXCR, one entry per CDR3 protein. This table has around 190,000 distinct CDR3 sequences, roughly 80% appearing once. This chain uses TRBV6-5 with TRBJ2-7; 7 nucleotides agree with TRBD1. Sequenced sample: tumor tissue from primary liver carcinoma. This TCR derives from a man between 40 and 49 years old with primary liver carcinoma and hepatitis B virus infection. The CDR3 DNA reads TGTGCCAGCAGTAAGACAGGGTTGGCCTACGAGGAGTACTTC. The encoded protein is CASSKTGLAYEEYF.